These 28 T cell receptor beta chains came from one sample sequenced in a study of early T cells in non-severe SARS-CoV-2 infection. TCRdb re-called the 5' RACE reads through MiXCR, storing one row per CDR3 protein. The sample holds fewer than 65,000 distinct CDR3 sequences; over 9.5% are singletons and the top ten take 4.5%. Material: whole blood. These receptors were collected from an adult who was a healthcare worker with PCR-confirmed SARS-CoV-2 infection or an uninfected control (not recorded which).

About this clonotype itself: With a much larger clone just one base away, this may be a read error. The J gene is TRBJ1-2, the V gene TRBV18; D unresolved. V lost 6 bases and J lost 10, with 12 bases in between. CDR1 and CDR2 from the germline V gene are KGHSH and LQKENI. CDR3 length: 11 amino acids. Here the CDR3 reads CASSSSEDYTF. CDR3 bases: TGTGCCAGCTCCTCTAGCGAGGACTACACCTTC.

The chain uses TRBV11-2 and TRBJ2-3; D is ambiguous. The CDR3 spans 13 residues. Deletions cut 5 bases from V and 1 base from J, with 7 bases between. Germline V lookup: CDR1 SGHAT, CDR2 FQNNGV. The CDR3 here is CASSIDRTDTQYF. In DNA form, the CDR3 reads TGTGCCAGCAGCATTGACCGCACAGATACGCAGTATTTT.

The V and J genes are TRBV9 and TRBJ2-3; TRBD2 aligns across 7 bases. The V gene's germline CDR1 is SGDLS and CDR2 YYNGEE. V lost 3 bases and J lost 3; bases outside the gene matches: 4. The CDR3 loop spans 14 amino acids. DNA for the CDR3: TGTGCCAGCAGCGCGGGAGGCTTAACAGATACGCAGTATTTT. Encoded protein: CASSAGGLTDTQYF.

Only a few counts were recorded for this clonotype. The chain carries TRBV11-2 and TRBJ2-1; TRBD2 agrees at 13 bases. CDR3 length: 17 amino acids. The junction had 3 bases not matched to a gene; V was cut back by 4 bases and J by 0 bases. Per germline, CDR1 SGHAT and CDR2 FQNNGV. The CDR3 DNA reads TGTGCCAGCAGCTGGGGGACTAGCGGGGCCTCCTACAATGAGCAGTTCTTC. It codes for CASSWGTSGASYNEQFF.

This chain connects TRBV20-1 to TRBJ2-3; no clear D gene. Germline CDR1 DFQATT, CDR2 SNEGSKA (reference sequence). This CDR3 spans 13 amino acids. V was cut by 3 bases and J by 3 bases, with 10 bases left in between. CDR3 sequence: CSARPGTTDTQYF. CDR3 nucleotides: TGCAGTGCTAGGCCGGGCACGACAGATACGCAGTATTTT.

This clonotype has at least ten counts. This chain uses TRBV11-2 with TRBJ2-5; D is perhaps TRBD1 or TRBD2 (7 bases each). The CDR3 sequence is 14 residues long. Trimming took off 7 bases at V and 5 bases at J, with 17 bases between the two ends. Per the germline V gene, CDR1 is SGHAT and CDR2 is FQNNGV. The CDR3 protein is CASTRGGAFETQYF. The CDR3 DNA reads as TGTGCCAGCACCAGGGGGGGGGCGTTCGAGACCCAGTACTTC.

In its sample, this clonotype was seen many times. The rearrangement links TRBV25-1 to TRBJ2-1; D is ambiguous. V shed 3 bases and J shed 3 bases, with 6 bases lying between them. CDR1 and CDR2 from the germline V gene are MGHDK and SYGVNS. The CDR3 is 13 amino acids. Here the CDR3 reads CASSDSSYNEQFF. CDR3 DNA: TGTGCCAGCAGTGACTCTAGCTACAATGAGCAGTTCTTC.

This clonotype has only a few counts. The chain joins TRBV10-2 to TRBJ1-5; D unresolved. Germline CDR1 WSHSY, CDR2 SAAADI. The length of the CDR3 is 13 residues. The V and J ends lost 3 bases and 1 base respectively, with 4 bases between them. This CDR3 reads CASSDRSNQPQHF. DNA of the CDR3: TGCGCCAGCAGTGACAGGAGCAATCAGCCCCAGCATTTT.

This clonotype was observed many times. The V gene is TRBV3-1, the J gene TRBJ1-1; D is unresolved. Between the trimmed V and J ends, which lost 4 bases and 0 bases, there was a span of 15 bases. The germline V gene has CDR1 LGHDT and CDR2 YNNKEL (reference sequence). The CDR3 covers 16 residues. The CDR3: CASSPNDLGMNTEAFF. CDR3 DNA sequence: TGTGCCAGCAGCCCCAACGATCTGGGGATGAACACTGAAGCTTTCTTT.

V usage is TRBV5-1 and J usage is TRBJ2-4; D remains unclear. The CDR3 runs 13 residues. V lost 0 bases and J 6 bases, leaving 7 bases between the germline ends. Germline assignment: CDR1 SGHRS and CDR2 YFSETQ. Written as DNA, the CDR3 is TGCGCCAGCAGCTTGGAGACATTAAACATTCAGTACTTC. Amino acid sequence: CASSLETLNIQYF.

This chain joins TRBV3-1 and TRBJ2-7; 12 nucleotides align to TRBD2. This CDR3 contains 16 residues. The germline CDR1 and CDR2 sequences are LGHDT and YNNKEL (reference sequence). Trimming removed 3 bases from V and 2 bases from J; junction bases left unmatched: 5. CDR3 sequence: CASSHALAGGPYEQYF. CDR3 DNA: TGTGCCAGCAGCCACGCACTAGCGGGGGGCCCCTACGAGCAGTACTTC.

This clonotype has more than one count but fewer than ten. The chain couples TRBV4-2 to TRBJ2-5; the D is unclear. The germline V gene encodes CDR1 LGHNA and CDR2 YNFKEQ. The CDR3 is 15 residues long. Trimming shortened V by 1 base and J by 4 bases, and 13 bases separated the two germline ends. The DNA of the CDR3 is TGTGCCAGCAGCCAAGTATGGGGTCTGGGAGAGACCCAGTACTTC. Amino acids: CASSQVWGLGETQYF.

V and J are TRBV28 and TRBJ2-4; TRBD2 might be the D (6 bases). With 5 bases removed from V and 1 base from J, the gap between germline ends came to 27 bases. CDR3 size: 20 residues. CDR1 and CDR2 from the germline V gene are MDHEN and SYDVKM. The CDR3 DNA reads TGTGCCAGCAGTCCGACACTAGGAGGGCTAGTGGAGGGGGCCAAAAACATTCAGTACTTC. Translated: CASSPTLGGLVEGAKNIQYF.

The chain employs TRBV7-9 and TRBJ2-3; D uncertain. CDR1 SEHNR and CDR2 FQNEAQ come from the germline V gene (reference sequence). The CDR3 length is 12 residues. Trimming shortened V by 5 bases and J by 2 bases, and 5 bases separated the two germline ends. The CDR3 sequence: CASSTNTDTQYF. CDR3 nucleotides: TGTGCCAGCAGCACCAACACAGATACGCAGTATTTT.

This clonotype came up a few times. The V call is TRBV6-5, the J call TRBJ1-2, with TRBD1 matching 7 bases. Germline values: CDR1 MNHEY, CDR2 SVGAGI. V lost 1 base to trimming and J lost 10 bases; unmatched junction nucleotides: 12. The CDR3 spans 15 residues. CDR3 amino acids: CASSYFGGGLTHYTF. The CDR3 nucleotides read TGTGCCAGCAGTTACTTCGGAGGGGGCCTGACACACTACACCTTC.

This chain links TRBV18 with TRBJ2-7, with 7 bases matching TRBD2. Per germline, CDR1 KGHSH and CDR2 LQKENI. This CDR3 is built from 14 residues. The junction had 2 bases not matched to a gene; V was cut back by 1 base and J by 2 bases. CDR3 amino acids: CASSPQGRAYEQYF. In nucleotides, the CDR3 is TGTGCCAGCTCACCACAGGGGAGGGCCTACGAGCAGTACTTC.

The rearrangement links TRBV7-8 to TRBJ2-2, with D possibly being TRBD2 (6 bases). V gave up 3 bases and J gave up 1 base, with 9 bases separating them. The CDR3 consists of 15 residues. Germline CDR1 SGHVS, CDR2 FQNEAQ. CDR3 in DNA: TGTGCCAGCAGCTTGGTCGGGAGGAACACCGGGGAGCTGTTTTTT. This codes for CASSLVGRNTGELFF.

This clonotype has a count of ten or more. The V and J genes are TRBV14 and TRBJ2-1; D unclear. Germline assignment: CDR1 SGHDN and CDR2 FVKESK. This CDR3 has 14 residues. Between the trimmed V and J ends, which lost 0 bases and 9 bases, there was a span of 12 bases. DNA of the CDR3: TGTGCCAGCAGCCAAGACTTTCGGGCTGGTGAGCAGTTCTTC. It translates to CASSQDFRAGEQFF.

This clonotype showed up many times. The CDR3 DNA reads as TGTGCCAGCAGTTTTACTAGCGGGAGACCCTACGAGCAGTACTTC. The encoded protein is CASSFTSGRPYEQYF. J is TRBJ2-7 and V is TRBV3-1; 11 positions match TRBD2. The CDR3 is 15 amino acids. CDR1 is LGHDT and CDR2 is YNNKEL in the germline V gene (reference sequence). The J segment lost 2 bases and the V segment lost 6 bases, leaving 6 bases of the junction unmatched.

In this sample, this clonotype turned up a few times. V usage is TRBV6-2 or TRBV6-3 and J usage is TRBJ2-7, with D perhaps matching TRBD1 or TRBD2 (5 bases each). V was shortened by 2 bases and J by 5 bases, with 7 bases between the two germline ends. The CDR3 runs 12 residues. Looked up from germline, CDR1 is MNHEY and CDR2 is SVGEGT. The CDR3 is CASSYRDHEQYF. The DNA of the CDR3 is TGTGCCAGCAGTTACAGGGACCACGAGCAGTACTTC.

This clonotype was counted between two and nine times. The rearrangement uses TRBV5-6 and TRBJ2-3; no definite D call. V lost 7 bases and J 2 bases, leaving 20 bases between the germline ends. The CDR3 extends over 16 amino acids. In germline, CDR1 is SGHDT, CDR2 YYEEEE. CDR3 protein: CASLADATQSTDTQYF. As DNA, the CDR3 is TGTGCCAGCTTGGCGGACGCGACACAATCCACAGATACGCAGTATTTT.

This clonotype was seen ten or more times. The V and J genes are TRBV18 and TRBJ2-3; D is perhaps TRBD1 (5 bases). V was shortened by 2 bases and J by 0 bases, with 9 bases between the two germline ends. Germline CDR1 reads KGHSH; CDR2 reads LQKENI. CDR3 length: 15 residues. The CDR3 DNA follows: TGTGCCAGCTCACCAAACAGGAAAAGCACAGATACGCAGTATTTT. This gives the protein CASSPNRKSTDTQYF.

This clonotype came up many times. The CDR3 bases are TGTGCCAGCAGGGTGGGGACAGGGCCTTACGAGCAGTACTTC. It codes for CASRVGTGPYEQYF. V and J are TRBV6-1 and TRBJ2-7; 9 bases fit TRBD1. The germline gives CDR1 MNHNS, CDR2 SASEGT. The CDR3 is 14 amino acids. The J segment lost 4 bases and the V segment lost 6 bases, leaving 7 bases of the junction unmatched.

V and J are TRBV3-1 and TRBJ2-7, with a tentative D call TRBD1 (6 bases). Per the germline V gene, CDR1 is LGHDT and CDR2 is YNNKEL (reference sequence). The CDR3 has 11 residues. V was trimmed by 10 bases and J by 2 bases, leaving 9 bases between them. This chain's CDR3 is CATGQPYEQYF. The DNA for the CDR3 is TGTGCCACCGGACAGCCCTACGAGCAGTACTTC.

This clonotype showed up just a few times. The chain couples TRBV12-3 or TRBV12-4 to TRBJ1-5; 8 positions agree with TRBD1. The CDR3 totals 16 residues. J gave up 2 bases and V 1 base, and 4 bases lay outside the gene matches. CDR3 sequence reads: CASSLGDRIGNQPQHF. CDR3 sequence (DNA): TGTGCCAGCAGTTTAGGGGACAGGATTGGCAATCAGCCCCAGCATTTT.

V and J are TRBV20-1 and TRBJ2-1; tentative D call: TRBD2 (6 bases). V lost 3 bases and J lost 10, with 19 bases in between. CDR1 and CDR2 from the germline V gene are DFQATT and SNEGSKA (reference sequence). The length of the CDR3 is 14 residues. Written as DNA, the CDR3 is TGCAGTGCTAGGAGGGTTGCGGGGCTGGGGGAGCAGTTCTTC. This gives the protein CSARRVAGLGEQFF.

In DNA form, the CDR3 reads TGTGCCAGCAGCCAACGACGGACAGGGTACGAGCAGTACTTC. It encodes CASSQRRTGYEQYF. V is TRBV7-8 and J is TRBJ2-7; 8 nucleotides align to TRBD1. The CDR3 runs 14 residues. The germline CDR1 and CDR2 sequences are SGHVS and FQNEAQ. J was trimmed by 4 bases and V by 5 bases; bases with no gene match: 7.

This clonotype occurred many times. The CDR3 is CASSSDSRNTIYF. As DNA, the CDR3 is TGTGCCAGCAGCTCCGACAGCCGCAACACCATATATTTT. This chain uses TRBV7-2 with TRBJ1-3, with D perhaps matching TRBD1 (5 bases). This CDR3 has 13 residues. The germline V gene has CDR1 SGHTA and CDR2 FQGNSA. V was shortened by 4 bases and J by 7 bases, with 11 bases between the two germline ends.